This TCR beta chain was profiled in a study of CD8 T cells in ankylosing spondylitis. General observations from the study: For ankylosing spondylitis blood, a TCR beta motif of 8 or 9 highly homologous variants appeared characteristic.

Germline V CDR1 and CDR2: SSHAT, FNYEAQ (reference sequence). The CDR3 contains 13 residues. Quantitative molecular-barcoded 5'-RACE generated the TCR beta libraries. Each CDR3 protein is one row after TCRdb ran MiXCR on the 5' RACE reads. This table holds about 24,000 distinct CDR3 sequences, 10% to 15% found once. This clonotype was detected ten times or more. Its cognate antigen is unknown. A junction end diverges from the germline sequence, so it may reflect a read error. The rearrangement links TRBV7-7 to TRBJ1-5, with D possibly matching TRBD1 (6 bases). Sequenced: blood. The sequence came from a male donor with ankylosing spondylitis or in good health (not recorded which). The DNA of the CDR3 is TGTGCTAGCAGCCGGGACATTAATCAGCCCCAGCATTTT. This codes for CASSRDINQPQHF.